The 21 T cell receptor beta chains below were found in one sample sequenced in a study of shared clonotypes between healthy human individuals. Clones were sequenced by immunoSEQ multiplex PCR, and TCRdb holds only the in-frame ones, with some missing. The table has 630,000 or so clones, about 98% seen once. As defined, naive CD8 cells were CD45RO-negative and positively selected for CCR7, with terminally differentiated effector memory CD45RA+ cells excluded. The specimen was naive CD8+ T cells sorted from blood. The source of these receptors is a man younger than 45 in good health.

The V and J genes are TRBV9 and TRBJ2-1; TRBD2 is a possible D gene (6 bases). V was shortened by 5 bases and J by 4 bases, with 13 bases between the two germline ends. The CDR3 is made up of 14 amino acids. From germline, CDR1 is SGDLS and CDR2 YYNGEE. CDR3 DNA sequence: TGTGCCAGCAGTTCGGGAGTTAGGTACAATGAGCAGTTCTTC. Translated, it gives CASSSGVRYNEQFF.

This chain uses TRBV29-1 with TRBJ2-1; D might be TRBD2 (7 bases). V was cut by 4 bases and J by 6 bases, with 16 bases left in between. CDR1 is SQVTM and CDR2 is ANQGSEA in the germline V gene. This CDR3 spans 14 amino acids. The CDR3 spells CSVAFQGGGNEQFF. CDR3 DNA: TGCAGCGTTGCCTTTCAGGGAGGGGGCAATGAGCAGTTCTTC.

The chain links TRBV7-6 to TRBJ1-1; D perhaps matches TRBD1 (6 bases). Germline V lookup: CDR1 SGHVS, CDR2 FNYEAQ. The CDR3 totals 16 residues. V was cut by 3 bases and J by 1 base, with 15 bases left in between. CDR3: CASSFRPLGQNTEAFF. In DNA, the CDR3 is TGTGCCAGCAGCTTCCGACCCTTGGGACAGAACACTGAAGCTTTCTTT. The whole variable domain, filled in from reference TRBV7-6 and TRBJ1-1, reads GAGVSQSPRYKVTKRGQDVALRCDPISGHVSLYWYRQALGQGPEFLTYFNYEAQQDKSGLPNDRFSAERPEGSISTLTIQRTEQRDSAMYRCASSFRPLGQNTEAFFGQGTRLTVV.

The chain recombines TRBV5-1 with TRBJ2-1; 7 nucleotides match TRBD2. The V gene end was trimmed by 4 bases and the J gene end by 0 bases; junction bases not matched to a gene: 13. The CDR3 is 18 residues long. Germline V gene data show CDR1 as SGHRS and CDR2 as YFSETQ. Here the CDR3 DNA reads TGCGCCAGCAGCCCAATTCCAATCCTAGCGGACTCCTACAATGAGCAGTTCTTC. Its protein is CASSPIPILADSYNEQFF. The full variable domain, in which reference TRBV5-1 and TRBJ2-1 provide the parts outside the CDR3, is KAGVTQTPRYLIKTRGQQVTLSCSPISGHRSVSWYQQTPGQGLQFLFEYFSETQRNKGNFPGRFSGRQFSNSRSEMNVSTLELGDSALYLCASSPIPILADSYNEQFFGPGTRLTVL.

This clone was seen just once. The chain has TRBV28 and TRBJ2-7; 8 bases align to TRBD1. The CDR3 runs 12 residues. Trimming took 7 bases from V and 3 from J; bases not matched to a gene: 2. Germline V lookup: CDR1 MDHEN, CDR2 SYDVKM. The chain's CDR3 is CASTTGGYEQYF. The DNA of the CDR3 is TGTGCCAGCACAACAGGGGGCTACGAGCAGTACTTC. Full variable domain (rest looked up from reference TRBV28 and TRBJ2-7): DVKVTQSSRYLVKRTGEKVFLECVQDMDHENMFWYRQDPGLGLRLIYFSYDVKMKEKGDIPEGYSVSREKKERFSLILESASTNQTSMYLCASTTGGYEQYFGPGTRLTVT.

The chain has TRBV27 and TRBJ2-7; D perhaps matches TRBD2 (7 bases). The CDR3 totals 15 residues. Trimming shortened V by 2 bases and J by 4 bases, and 15 bases separated the two germline ends. Germline V gene sequence: CDR1 MNHEY, CDR2 SMNVEV (reference sequence). The CDR3 DNA sequence: TGTGCCAGCAGTTTAACCGGACTAGGACAGTACGAGCAGTACTTC. This encodes CASSLTGLGQYEQYF.

The J gene is TRBJ2-1, the V gene TRBV4-1; D is perhaps TRBD2 (7 bases). V was shortened by 2 bases and J by 7 bases, with 24 bases between the two germline ends. CDR3 size: 18 residues. From germline, CDR1 is MGHRA and CDR2 YSYEKL. CDR3 sequence reads: CASSQPTTSRGGGNEQFF. CDR3 sequence (DNA): TGCGCCAGCAGCCAACCCACAACATCTAGGGGGGGTGGGAATGAGCAGTTCTTC.

The rearrangement links TRBV19 to TRBJ2-7; TRBD2 agrees at 10 bases. From germline, CDR1 is LNHDA and CDR2 SQIVND (reference sequence). Losses at the gene ends were 1 base for V and 0 bases for J; bases not matched to a gene: 3. This CDR3 region has 16 residues. The CDR3 protein is CASSIGTSGASYEQYF. The CDR3 bases are TGTGCCAGTAGTATAGGGACTAGCGGAGCCTCCTACGAGCAGTACTTC.

This clone was observed a single time. The gene calls are TRBV5-1 and TRBJ2-7; the match to TRBD2 covers 11 bases. Germline lookup yields CDR1 SGHRS and CDR2 YFSETQ. J was trimmed by 4 bases and V by 0 bases; bases with no gene match: 3. This CDR3 spans 15 amino acids. The CDR3 loop reads CASSLALAGGYEQYF. The CDR3 bases are TGCGCCAGCAGCTTGGCCTTAGCGGGAGGGTACGAGCAGTACTTC.

V and J are TRBV6-6 and TRBJ2-7, with unresolved D. Germline V gives CDR1 MNHNY, CDR2 SVGAGI (reference sequence). V was trimmed by 7 bases and J by 6 bases, leaving 19 bases between them. This CDR3 comprises 14 residues. The CDR3 nucleotides are TGTGCCAGCACCAACGGGCCAGGCCACTTCGAGCAGTACTTC. This encodes CASTNGPGHFEQYF.

The V gene is TRBV9, the J gene TRBJ2-7; TRBD2 matches 9 bases. Germline V gene data show CDR1 as SGDLS and CDR2 as YYNGEE. Unmatched junction bases numbered 5, after V lost 2 bases and J lost 2 bases. The length of the CDR3 is 15 residues. The CDR3 protein is CASSVDGGRAYEQYF. The DNA for the CDR3 is TGTGCCAGCAGCGTTGACGGCGGGAGGGCCTACGAGCAGTACTTC.

This clone was observed once. The chain employs TRBV28 and TRBJ2-1; 7 bases align to TRBD2. The CDR3 totals 14 residues. After removal of 5 bases from V and 7 bases from J, the junction contained 8 bases not matched to a gene. Germline V gene sequence: CDR1 MDHEN, CDR2 SYDVKM. In nucleotides, the CDR3 is TGTGCCAGCAGTAGGGGAGGGGTGAGAAATGAGCAGTTCTTC. This translates into CASSRGGVRNEQFF.

The CDR3 reads CASSEGGGPYNEQFF. The CDR3 bases are TGTGCCAGCAGTGAAGGGGGAGGCCCCTACAATGAGCAGTTCTTC. The chain uses TRBV6-1 and TRBJ2-1; TRBD2 is a possible D gene (6 bases). This CDR3 spans 15 amino acids. V lost 1 base and J 2 bases, leaving 9 bases between the germline ends. Germline values: CDR1 MNHNS, CDR2 SASEGT.

The chain employs TRBV6-5 and TRBJ1-2, with a tentative D call TRBD1 (5 bases). The CDR3 covers 15 residues. Germline CDR1 reads MNHEY; CDR2 reads SVGAGI. Trimming took 2 bases from V and 6 from J, leaving 16 bases between them. DNA for the CDR3: TGTGCCAGCAGTTACCTCATGGGGGGGGAGGATGGCTACACCTTC. Encoded protein: CASSYLMGGEDGYTF.

The chain combines TRBV7-3 with TRBJ2-1; TRBD1 matches 8 bases. In germline, CDR1 is SGHTA, CDR2 FQGTGA. The J segment lost 8 bases and the V segment lost 4 bases, leaving 7 bases of the junction unmatched. The CDR3 consists of 14 residues. CDR3 nucleotides: TGTGCCAGCAGCTCCGGACAGGGATCAGATGAGCAGTTCTTC. Amino acid sequence: CASSSGQGSDEQFF.

J is TRBJ2-1 and V is TRBV10-2; TRBD2 is a possible D gene (6 bases). CDR1 is WSHSY, CDR2 SAAADI, per germline. The CDR3 is 14 residues long. V dropped 6 bases and J dropped 7 bases, with 16 bases sitting between them. CDR3 in amino acids: CASRGGRTKNEQFF. CDR3 coding DNA: TGCGCCAGCAGGGGGGGTCGGACTAAAAATGAGCAGTTCTTC.

The chain uses TRBV7-6 and TRBJ2-1; 7 bases are a match to TRBD1. The J segment lost 13 bases and the V segment lost 6 bases, leaving 12 bases of the junction unmatched. The CDR3 is 13 residues long. The germline gives CDR1 SGHVS, CDR2 FNYEAQ. The CDR3 DNA reads TGTGCCAGCAGTTTGGGACAGACCAATTCCCAGTTCTTC. Residues: CASSLGQTNSQFF.

The chain couples TRBV27 to TRBJ1-5, with a weak D call TRBD1 (5 bases). The CDR3 contains 14 residues. Between the trimmed V and J ends, which lost 2 bases and 7 bases, there was a span of 12 bases. Germline V lookup: CDR1 MNHEY, CDR2 SMNVEV (reference sequence). The CDR3 is CASSLGGMGQPQHF. CDR3 nucleotide sequence: TGTGCCAGCAGTTTAGGGGGAATGGGGCAGCCCCAGCATTTT.

The chain has TRBV30 and TRBJ2-3; D gene unclear. The CDR3 extends over 14 amino acids. Germline V lookup: CDR1 GTSNPN, CDR2 SVGIG (reference sequence). Trimming stripped 2 bases from V and 0 bases from J, with 9 bases between. This chain's CDR3 is CAWSSTASTDTQYF. The CDR3 nucleotides are TGTGCCTGGAGTAGTACAGCTAGCACAGATACGCAGTATTTT.

The gene calls are TRBV28 and TRBJ2-1, with TRBD2 identical over 12 bases. From germline, CDR1 is MDHEN and CDR2 SYDVKM. The CDR3 length is 14 residues. V dropped 6 bases and J dropped 8; count of bases not matched to a gene: 5. The CDR3 sequence is CASSRLAGVDEQFF. The CDR3 DNA reads TGTGCCAGCAGCCGACTAGCGGGAGTTGATGAGCAGTTCTTC.

The V gene is TRBV4-1, the J gene TRBJ2-3, with 8 positions matching TRBD2. The CDR3 has 17 amino acids. In germline, CDR1 is MGHRA, CDR2 YSYEKL. With 3 bases clipped from V and 3 bases from J, the junction kept 11 bases outside the gene matches. CDR3 region: CASSHDPSGSATDTQYF. In DNA form, the CDR3 reads TGCGCCAGCAGCCATGACCCCAGCGGGAGTGCAACAGATACGCAGTATTTT.